Sequencing of this T cell receptor beta chain was carried out in a study of shared clonotypes between healthy human individuals. Study information: The donors, a couple of women and three men, were aged 18 to 49. Study observations and caveats: Enrolling few donors narrowed the genetic and exposure-history diversity that was represented.

Deep was the level at which the assay was run. TCRdb keeps only in-frame clones here, not all; method: immunoSEQ multiplex PCR. The table lists about 480,000 clones, 75% to 80% of them singletons. As to this clone: What it recognizes is unknown.

Genomic DNA for unsorted samples was obtained from 80 million to 100 million PBMCs. This CDR3 spans 16 amino acids. Germline V gene data show CDR1 as KGHSH and CDR2 as LQKENI. V shed 8 bases and J 3 bases; nucleotides not matched to a gene: 15. The gene calls are TRBV18 and TRBJ2-7; TRBD2 agrees at 8 bases. The TCR sequence derives from a woman aged 40-49 years in good health. Some clones in this sample may be carry-over from other donors' samples. The sequencing sample was made of PBMCs. This chain's CDR3 is CASRNPRGRSYYEQYF. The CDR3 bases are TGTGCCAGCCGAAACCCCCGCGGGAGGAGCTACTACGAGCAGTACTTC.